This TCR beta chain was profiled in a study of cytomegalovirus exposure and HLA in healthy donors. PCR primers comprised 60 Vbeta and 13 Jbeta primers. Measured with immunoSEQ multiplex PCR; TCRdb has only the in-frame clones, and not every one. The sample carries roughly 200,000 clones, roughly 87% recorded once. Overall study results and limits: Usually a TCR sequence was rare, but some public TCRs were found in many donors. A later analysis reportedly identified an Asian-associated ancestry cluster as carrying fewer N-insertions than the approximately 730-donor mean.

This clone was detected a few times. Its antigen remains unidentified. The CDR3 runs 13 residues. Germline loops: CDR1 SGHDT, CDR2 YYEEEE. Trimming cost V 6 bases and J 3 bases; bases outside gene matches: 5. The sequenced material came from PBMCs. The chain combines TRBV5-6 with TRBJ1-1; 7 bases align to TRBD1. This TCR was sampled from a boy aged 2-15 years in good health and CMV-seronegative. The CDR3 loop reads CASKGQLDTEAFF. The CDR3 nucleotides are TGTGCCAGCAAGGGACAGCTCGACACTGAAGCTTTCTTT.